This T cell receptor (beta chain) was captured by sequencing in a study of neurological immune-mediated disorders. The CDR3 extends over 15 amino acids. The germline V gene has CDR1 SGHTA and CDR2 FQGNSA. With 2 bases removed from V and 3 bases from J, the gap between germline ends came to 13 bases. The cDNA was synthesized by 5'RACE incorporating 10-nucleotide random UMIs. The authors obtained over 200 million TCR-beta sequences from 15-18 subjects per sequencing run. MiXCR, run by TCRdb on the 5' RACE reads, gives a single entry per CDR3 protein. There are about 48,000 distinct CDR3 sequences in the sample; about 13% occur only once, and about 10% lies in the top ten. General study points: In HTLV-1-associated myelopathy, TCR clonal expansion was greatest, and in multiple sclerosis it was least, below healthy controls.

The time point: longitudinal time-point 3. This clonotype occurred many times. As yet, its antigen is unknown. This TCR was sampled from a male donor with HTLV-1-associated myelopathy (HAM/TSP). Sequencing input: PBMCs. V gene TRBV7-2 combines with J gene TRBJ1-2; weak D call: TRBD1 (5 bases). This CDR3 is CASSLIQGVDYGYTF. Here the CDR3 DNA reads TGTGCCAGCAGCTTAATTCAGGGTGTTGACTATGGCTACACCTTC.